The 27 T cell receptor beta chains below come from one sample, sequenced in a study of T cells after somatic rescue of genetic block. Assay: immunoSEQ multiplex PCR; the TCRdb copy retains only in-frame clones and omits some. The table records about 120,000 clones, 90% to 95% of them present only once. Sequenced input: peripheral blood mononuclear cells (PBMCs). The receptors stem from a woman aged 18 to 35.

CDR3 coding DNA: TGTGCCAGCTCACCAACATTGGAGTCCTACGAGCAGTACTTC. Its translation is CASSPTLESYEQYF. The chain combines TRBV18 with TRBJ2-7; D unresolved. Germline V gene lookup returns CDR1 KGHSH and CDR2 LQKENI. The V gene lost 2 bases and the J gene lost 1 base, with 9 bases spanning the gap. The CDR3 covers 14 residues.

V usage is TRBV29-1 and J usage is TRBJ1-2; D perhaps matches TRBD1 (5 bases). Germline CDR1 and CDR2: SQVTM and ANQGSEA. The CDR3 totals 12 residues. The V end was cut by 7 bases, the J end by 4 bases, with 13 bases between. The CDR3 here is CSAAGRGYGYTF. Here the CDR3 DNA reads TGCAGCGCCGCGGGTAGGGGCTATGGCTACACCTTC.

V and J are TRBV18 and TRBJ1-2; a weak D match, TRBD1 (5 bases). CDR1 KGHSH and CDR2 LQKENI come from the germline V gene. The CDR3 consists of 12 residues. The V gene lost 2 bases and the J gene lost 4 bases, with 5 bases spanning the gap. Written as DNA, the CDR3 is TGTGCCAGCTCACCAGGGGGCTATGGCTACACCTTC. It yields the protein CASSPGGYGYTF.

The CDR3 sequence is CASSEVGNSPLHF. The CDR3 nucleotides read TGCGCCAGCAGTGAGGTGGGTAATTCACCCCTCCACTTT. This chain links TRBV10-2 with TRBJ1-6; D unresolved. Germline V gives CDR1 WSHSY, CDR2 SAAADI. The CDR3 consists of 13 residues. The V gene lost 2 bases and the J gene lost 6 bases, with 5 bases spanning the gap.

V usage is TRBV29-1 and J usage is TRBJ2-1; tentatively, D is TRBD2 (6 bases). The germline CDR1 and CDR2 sequences are SQVTM and ANQGSEA. There are 15 residues in the CDR3. Trimming stripped 0 bases from V and 3 bases from J, with 12 bases between. The CDR3: CSVEDNPGGYNEQFF. CDR3 sequence (DNA): TGCAGCGTTGAAGATAACCCCGGGGGCTACAATGAGCAGTTCTTC.

The V and J genes are TRBV30 and TRBJ1-6, with TRBD1 matching 7 bases. Germline CDR1 reads GTSNPN; CDR2 reads SVGIG (reference sequence). Germline trimming cut 5 bases from V and 6 bases from J; bases unmatched to any gene: 4. The CDR3 has 13 residues. Written as DNA, the CDR3 is TGTGCCTGGGGGGGACAGTTTAATTCACCCCTCCACTTT. This codes for CAWGGQFNSPLHF.

The V gene is TRBV28, the J gene TRBJ1-1; D is perhaps TRBD1 (5 bases). Trimming removed 5 bases at V and 3 bases at J, with 19 bases between. Germline V lookup: CDR1 MDHEN, CDR2 SYDVKM. CDR3 length equals 16 residues. The CDR3 protein is CASSQNLLGRDTEAFF. DNA of the CDR3: TGTGCCAGCAGTCAAAACCTCCTGGGCAGGGACACTGAAGCTTTCTTT.

This sequence joins TRBV7-9 and TRBJ1-1; D not resolved. This CDR3 contains 13 residues. Germline CDR1 is SEHNR and CDR2 is FQNEAQ (reference sequence). The V end lost 7 bases, the J end lost 1 base, and 10 bases lay between the germline ends. The CDR3 region is CASTAGGNTEAFF. Written as DNA, the CDR3 is TGTGCCAGCACAGCGGGCGGGAACACTGAAGCTTTCTTT.

The J gene is TRBJ2-3, the V gene TRBV19, with D possibly being TRBD1 (8 bases). The V end lost 5 bases, the J end lost 3 bases, and 18 bases lay between the germline ends. This CDR3 comprises 16 residues. CDR1 and CDR2 from the germline V gene are LNHDA and SQIVND (reference sequence). This CDR3 reads CASSSGQGGVTDTQYF. The CDR3, as DNA: TGTGCCAGTAGTTCCGGACAGGGAGGGGTGACAGATACGCAGTATTTT.

The V gene is TRBV4-1, the J gene TRBJ1-1; D unresolved. This CDR3 is built from 14 residues. The V and J ends lost 4 bases and 4 bases respectively, with 13 bases between them. Germline V gene sequence: CDR1 MGHRA, CDR2 YSYEKL. CDR3 nucleotides: TGCGCCAGCAGCCTCGGGATCCGGGGCACTGAAGCTTTCTTT. Amino acids: CASSLGIRGTEAFF.

This chain connects TRBV25-1 to TRBJ1-1; D might be TRBD1 (5 bases). The CDR3 has 13 residues. CDR1 and CDR2 from the germline V gene are MGHDK and SYGVNS. V was trimmed by 6 bases and J by 1 base, leaving 9 bases between them. The CDR3, as DNA: TGTGCCAGCAGGGGAACAGGGAACACTGAAGCTTTCTTT. It translates to CASRGTGNTEAFF.

The rearrangement uses TRBV7-3 and TRBJ2-2, with D possibly matching TRBD2 (9 bases). V gave up 5 bases and J gave up 3 bases, with 16 bases separating them. This CDR3 spans 16 amino acids. Germline assignment: CDR1 SGHTA and CDR2 FQGTGA. CDR3 loop: CASSQGASGDTGELFF. In nucleotides, the CDR3 is TGTGCCAGCAGCCAGGGGGCTAGCGGGGACACCGGGGAGCTGTTTTTT.

This clone was seen a handful of times. The chain couples TRBV7-9 to TRBJ1-1, with 8 bases that match TRBD1. V shed 4 bases and J 6 bases; nucleotides not matched to a gene: 10. The CDR3 is 15 amino acids. From germline, CDR1 is SEHNR and CDR2 FQNEAQ (reference sequence). The CDR3 protein is CASSYPDRARPEAFF. As DNA, the CDR3 is TGTGCCAGCAGCTACCCGGACAGGGCCAGACCTGAAGCTTTCTTT.

The chain links TRBV2 to TRBJ1-4, with D possibly TRBD1 on 5 matching bases. The CDR3 consists of 16 residues. Germline CDR1 SNHLY, CDR2 FYNNEI. V lost 2 bases and J lost 4, with 14 bases in between. DNA of the CDR3: TGTGCCAGCAGTGAAAAAGGGGCTGTGTTTAATGAAAAACTGTTTTTT. This sequence encodes CASSEKGAVFNEKLFF.

Regarding this clone: The identical CDR3 is also encoded by other nucleotide sequences in the sample. J is TRBJ2-3 and V is TRBV4-3; 8 nucleotides align to TRBD2. J lost 4 bases, V lost 0 bases, and 3 bases had no gene match. This CDR3 has 15 residues. Germline lookup yields CDR1 LGHNA and CDR2 YSLEER. The CDR3 nucleotides are TGCGCCAGCAGCCAAGACCGGGGGGGGGCAGATACGCAGTATTTT. This sequence encodes CASSQDRGGADTQYF.

The rearrangement joins TRBV7-9 to TRBJ2-4; unclear D gene. Germline V lookup: CDR1 SEHNR, CDR2 FQNEAQ (reference sequence). The germline V and J ends were trimmed by 1 base and 0 bases, with 4 bases remaining between them. This CDR3 is built from 14 residues. CDR3 region: CASSLGTAKNIQYF. In DNA form, the CDR3 reads TGTGCCAGCAGCTTAGGGACAGCCAAAAACATTCAGTACTTC.

V and J are TRBV30 and TRBJ2-7; D possibly corresponds to TRBD2 (5 bases). Deletions cut 4 bases from V and 4 bases from J, with 11 bases between. The CDR3 length is 12 residues. From germline, CDR1 is GTSNPN and CDR2 SVGIG (reference sequence). CDR3 sequence reads: CAWTPGIYEQYF. The CDR3 region has the DNA TGTGCCTGGACACCGGGGATATACGAGCAGTACTTC.

This chain connects TRBV6-6 to TRBJ2-1; D is unclear. Germline V lookup: CDR1 MNHNY, CDR2 SVGAGI (reference sequence). The CDR3 is made up of 15 amino acids. V shed 0 bases and J shed 7 bases, with 13 bases lying between them. CDR3 DNA: TGTGCCAGCAGTTACTCTCCGACTTCCATGAATGAGCAGTTCTTC. It codes for CASSYSPTSMNEQFF.

V is TRBV11-2 and J is TRBJ2-1, with 16 nucleotides matching TRBD2. The CDR3 sequence is 15 residues long. With V trimmed by 5 bases and J by 7 bases, 2 bases remained unmatched. Germline loops: CDR1 SGHAT, CDR2 FQNNGV. In DNA, the CDR3 is TGTGCCAGCAGCATGGGACTAGCGGGGGGGAATGAGCAGTTCTTC. Its translation: CASSMGLAGGNEQFF.

This clone was detected once. The chain uses TRBV15 and TRBJ1-1; the D gene is possibly TRBD1 (5 bases). V gave up 3 bases and J gave up 0 bases, with 17 bases separating them. CDR3 size: 17 residues. The V gene's germline CDR1 is LNHNV and CDR2 YYDKDF (reference sequence). The CDR3 here is CATSRVRQRGLNTEAFF. CDR3 nucleotide sequence: TGTGCCACCAGCAGGGTACGGCAGAGGGGCCTGAACACTGAAGCTTTCTTT.

This chain connects TRBV18 to TRBJ2-1, with D hard to call. The V end was cut by 6 bases, the J end by 0 bases, with 6 bases between. CDR3 size: 13 residues. The germline V gene has CDR1 KGHSH and CDR2 LQKENI. CDR3 loop: CASSPSSYNEQFF. CDR3 nucleotides: TGTGCCAGCTCTCCGAGCTCCTACAATGAGCAGTTCTTC.

The gene calls are TRBV28 and TRBJ1-5; 9 nucleotides agree with TRBD1. The trim removed 6 bases at V and 2 bases at J, leaving 8 bases unmatched. From germline, CDR1 is MDHEN and CDR2 SYDVKM. The length of the CDR3 is 16 residues. This CDR3 is CASRQTGGFGNQPQHF. As DNA, the CDR3 is TGTGCCAGCAGACAGACAGGGGGTTTTGGCAATCAGCCCCAGCATTTT.

The rearrangement links TRBV9 to TRBJ1-6, with D perhaps TRBD1 (6 bases). The V end lost 0 bases, the J end lost 7 bases, and 11 bases lay between the germline ends. The CDR3 totals 15 residues. Germline assignment: CDR1 SGDLS and CDR2 YYNGEE. The CDR3, as DNA: TGTGCCAGCAGCGTAGCTCGAGGGGGGAATTCACCCCTCCACTTT. Encoded protein: CASSVARGGNSPLHF.

In its sample, this clone was seen once. This rearrangement joins TRBV9 to TRBJ2-5, with D tentatively TRBD1 (6 bases). V was shortened by 0 bases and J by 4 bases, with 7 bases between the two germline ends. The CDR3 is 13 amino acids. The germline V gene has CDR1 SGDLS and CDR2 YYNGEE. The CDR3 loop reads CASSVDRAETQYF. The CDR3 bases are TGTGCCAGCAGCGTAGACAGGGCAGAGACCCAGTACTTC.

V and J are TRBV30 and TRBJ1-4; D not resolved. The CDR3 loop spans 12 amino acids. Germline V CDR1 and CDR2: GTSNPN, SVGIG (reference sequence). The V and J ends lost 5 bases and 0 bases respectively, with 4 bases between them. This CDR3 is CAWGATNEKLFF. The CDR3 DNA reads TGTGCCTGGGGGGCAACTAATGAAAAACTGTTTTTT. The whole variable domain, filled in from reference TRBV30 and TRBJ1-4, reads SQTIHQWPATLVQPVGSPLSLECTVEGTSNPNLYWYRQAAGRGLQLLFYSVGIGQISSEVPQNLSASRPQDRQFILSSKKLLLSDSGFYLCAWGATNEKLFFGSGTQLSVL.

The genes are TRBV4-1 and TRBJ2-5; D is unclear. This CDR3 has 14 residues. Germline lookup yields CDR1 MGHRA and CDR2 YSYEKL. Deletions cut 2 bases from V and 1 base from J, with 8 bases between. DNA of the CDR3: TGCGCCAGCAGCCAATTAGTCTCCCAAGAGACCCAGTACTTC. Encoded protein: CASSQLVSQETQYF.

The V call is TRBV5-7, the J call TRBJ1-4; possible D gene TRBD1, 5 bases. TRBV5-7 is identified as an open reading frame with a role that is uncertain. There are 14 residues in the CDR3. V shed 1 base and J shed 7 bases, with 11 bases lying between them. CDR3 residues: CASSLNQGGEKLFF. The CDR3 DNA follows: TGTGCCAGCAGCTTGAACCAGGGTGGTGAAAAACTGTTTTTT.